These 27 T cell receptor beta chains were all obtained from the same sample, sequenced in a study of shared clonotypes between healthy human individuals. Repertoires were generated with immunoSEQ multiplex PCR, while TCRdb's copy carries only in-frame clones and drops some. In the table there are around 2.1 million clones, 90% to 96% of which are singletons. The sample was naive CD4+ T cells sorted from blood. Subset defined: CD45RA+ positively selected. The receptors here all came from a man aged 18 to 30 in good health.

For this clone: A junction boundary mismatches the germline segment, possibly from a read error. V and J are TRBV5-1 and TRBJ1-1; the D gene is possibly TRBD1 (5 bases). The CDR3 is made up of 15 amino acids. Germline V gives CDR1 SGHRS, CDR2 YFSETQ. The CDR3 here is CASSLRRGVNTEAFF. DNA of the CDR3: TGCGCCAGCAGCTTGCGAAGGGGCGTGAATACTGAAGCTTTCTTT.

V and J are TRBV6-5 and TRBJ2-3, with D perhaps matching TRBD1 or TRBD2 (5 bases each). The V gene's germline CDR1 is MNHEY and CDR2 SVGAGI. Between the trimmed V and J ends, which lost 6 bases and 8 bases, there was a span of 15 bases. The CDR3 spans 13 residues. CDR3 amino acids: CASSVQAGATQYF. For the CDR3, the DNA is TGTGCCAGCAGCGTCCAGGCCGGGGCTACGCAGTATTTT.

The chain employs TRBV10-3 and TRBJ2-2; TRBD2 aligns across 8 bases. V gave up 5 bases and J gave up 1 base; unmatched junction bases: 3. The CDR3 contains 15 residues. Germline CDR1 reads ENHRY; CDR2 reads SYGVKD. CDR3 sequence reads: CAISTTSVNTGELFF. The DNA of the CDR3 is TGTGCCATCAGTACGACTAGCGTGAACACCGGGGAGCTGTTTTTT.

This chain links TRBV6-1 with TRBJ2-7, with a weak D call TRBD2 (5 bases). V shed 3 bases and J shed 0 bases, with 12 bases lying between them. Germline-derived CDR1 and CDR2 are MNHNS and SASEGT. CDR3 length: 15 amino acids. For the CDR3, the DNA is TGTGCCAGCAGTGATCGATTGGGGAGCTCCTACGAGCAGTACTTC. It encodes CASSDRLGSSYEQYF.

This chain joins TRBV30 and TRBJ1-5; D unresolved. Deletions cut 1 base from V and 9 bases from J, with 10 bases between. The CDR3 loop spans 12 amino acids. The germline V gene encodes CDR1 GTSNPN and CDR2 SVGIG (reference sequence). The CDR3 here is CAWSEPVGPQHF. The CDR3, as DNA: TGTGCCTGGAGTGAGCCCGTCGGGCCCCAGCATTTT.

The V and J genes are TRBV10-1 and TRBJ2-2; D is perhaps TRBD1 or TRBD2 (5 bases each). The germline V and J ends were trimmed by 2 bases and 6 bases, with 10 bases remaining between them. The germline CDR1 and CDR2 sequences are WNHNN and SYGVQD (reference sequence). CDR3 length: 14 residues. The CDR3: CASSEGLGPGELFF. The CDR3 region has the DNA TGCGCCAGCAGTGAGGGACTGGGACCCGGGGAGCTGTTTTTT.

This clone came up once. V usage is TRBV4-1 and J usage is TRBJ1-4, with D possibly matching TRBD1 (6 bases). The CDR3 consists of 17 residues. Germline V CDR1 and CDR2: MGHRA, YSYEKL. Trimming pared 1 base from V and 3 bases from J, leaving 15 bases between. The CDR3 loop is CASSQVARGRSNEKLFF. CDR3 DNA: TGCGCCAGCAGCCAAGTTGCCCGGGGGCGGTCTAATGAAAAACTGTTTTTT.

This clone appeared a few times. This sample also contains other DNA sequences that code for the same CDR3. The chain joins TRBV5-1 to TRBJ1-1; no reliable D call. V lost 0 bases and J lost 1, with 10 bases in between. This CDR3 comprises 15 residues. The germline gives CDR1 SGHRS, CDR2 YFSETQ. The CDR3 bases are TGCGCCAGCAGCTTGGAGGGAGGGAAGAACACTGAAGCTTTCTTT. Amino acid sequence: CASSLEGGKNTEAFF. The complete variable domain, with remaining parts taken from reference TRBV5-1 and TRBJ1-1, reads KAGVTQTPRYLIKTRGQQVTLSCSPISGHRSVSWYQQTPGQGLQFLFEYFSETQRNKGNFPGRFSGRQFSNSRSEMNVSTLELGDSALYLCASSLEGGKNTEAFFGQGTRLTVV.

This chain joins TRBV10-1 and TRBJ2-5; TRBD1 might be the D (5 bases). CDR1 and CDR2 (germline): WNHNN, SYGVQD (reference sequence). With 4 bases removed from V and 0 bases from J, the gap between germline ends came to 6 bases. This CDR3 comprises 13 residues. The CDR3 nucleotides read TGCGCCAGCAGTGGGACATACCAAGAGACCCAGTACTTC. Translating it yields CASSGTYQETQYF.

This chain joins TRBV2 and TRBJ1-1, with TRBD1 matching 9 bases. The CDR3 runs 14 residues. Germline V gene data show CDR1 as SNHLY and CDR2 as FYNNEI. The J segment lost 5 bases and the V segment lost 8 bases, leaving 9 bases of the junction unmatched. The CDR3 spells CASAGQGSITEAFF. The CDR3 bases are TGTGCCAGCGCCGGACAGGGGAGTATTACTGAAGCTTTCTTT.

J is TRBJ2-1 and V is TRBV9; the D gene is possibly TRBD2 (6 bases). Germline V gene sequence: CDR1 SGDLS, CDR2 YYNGEE. V dropped 4 bases and J dropped 6 bases, with 11 bases sitting between them. This CDR3 comprises 13 residues. The chain's CDR3 is CASSTNSGNEQFF. The CDR3 coding sequence is TGTGCCAGCAGCACTAATAGCGGCAATGAGCAGTTCTTC.

The V call is TRBV9, the J call TRBJ1-4, with TRBD1 matching 8 bases. CDR1 is SGDLS, CDR2 YYNGEE, per germline. With V trimmed by 7 bases and J by 6 bases, 5 bases remained unmatched. The CDR3 length is 13 residues. CDR3 in DNA: TGTGCCAGCGGCGGGACAGGATATGAAAAACTGTTTTTT. It codes for CASGGTGYEKLFF.

CDR3 sequence: CASSPPSGGTDTQYF. The CDR3 DNA reads TGCGCCAGCAGCCCGCCTAGCGGCGGCACAGATACGCAGTATTTT. The V call is TRBV5-1, the J call TRBJ2-3, with 7 bases identical to TRBD2. Unmatched junction bases numbered 6, after V lost 4 bases and J lost 1 base. Germline V lookup: CDR1 SGHRS, CDR2 YFSETQ. CDR3 length equals 15 residues.

The chain links TRBV27 to TRBJ2-7, with D maybe TRBD2 (6 bases). CDR1 and CDR2 (germline): MNHEY, SMNVEV (reference sequence). The germline V and J ends were trimmed by 4 bases and 3 bases, with 16 bases remaining between them. The CDR3 has 15 amino acids. CDR3 sequence reads: CASSYDRGTGYEQYF. In DNA form, the CDR3 reads TGTGCCAGCAGTTATGACCGGGGGACGGGCTACGAGCAGTACTTC.

The chain has TRBV4-1 and TRBJ2-4; D ambiguous. Germline CDR1 is MGHRA and CDR2 is YSYEKL. Trimming pared 1 base from V and 7 bases from J, leaving 5 bases between. CDR3 length: 12 residues. As DNA, the CDR3 is TGCGCCAGCAGCCAAGTGCGGAACATTCAGTACTTC. Amino acid sequence: CASSQVRNIQYF.

On this clone: Other nucleotide sequences in the sample specify the same CDR3. The gene calls are TRBV15 and TRBJ1-5; D is unclear. Germline-derived CDR1 and CDR2 are LNHNV and YYDKDF (reference sequence). This CDR3 has 16 residues. Trimming left V 0 bases short and J 0 bases short, with 9 bases between. CDR3 DNA: TGTGCCACCAGCAGAGATCGCGGGTTTAGCAATCAGCCCCAGCATTTT. Translating gives CATSRDRGFSNQPQHF.

The chain carries TRBV6-5 and TRBJ1-2; possible D gene TRBD1, 5 bases. Trimming shortened V by 0 bases and J by 4 bases, and 12 bases separated the two germline ends. Germline values: CDR1 MNHEY, CDR2 SVGAGI. CDR3 size: 15 residues. CDR3: CASSYSSRERYGYTF. In nucleotides, the CDR3 is TGTGCCAGCAGTTACTCGTCCAGGGAACGCTATGGCTACACCTTC.

The chain joins TRBV2 to TRBJ1-3; D remains unclear. CDR3 length: 13 amino acids. V dropped 9 bases and J dropped 0 bases, with 9 bases sitting between them. From germline, CDR1 is SNHLY and CDR2 FYNNEI. The CDR3 nucleotides are TGTGCCAGGAGGTTGAGCTCTGGAAACACCATATATTTT. Translated, it gives CARRLSSGNTIYF.

Regarding this clone: The same CDR3 arises from other DNA sequences in this sample as well. The DNA of the CDR3 is TGTGCCAGCCACGGGGGTAGCAATCAGCCCCAGCATTTT. Amino acid sequence: CASHGGSNQPQHF. This chain connects TRBV18 to TRBJ1-5; tentatively, D is TRBD1 (5 bases). This CDR3 is built from 13 residues. Trimming shortened V by 8 bases and J by 0 bases, and 8 bases separated the two germline ends. Germline CDR1 is KGHSH and CDR2 is LQKENI.

This clone was detected a few times. The sample holds other DNA sequences that translate to the same CDR3. The chain links TRBV2 to TRBJ1-5; D is unclear. With 3 bases removed from V and 0 bases from J, the gap between germline ends came to 6 bases. The CDR3 has 14 residues. Germline-derived CDR1 and CDR2 are SNHLY and FYNNEI. Here the CDR3 reads CASSDGPSNQPQHF. In nucleotides, the CDR3 is TGTGCCAGCAGTGACGGCCCTAGCAATCAGCCCCAGCATTTT. Based on the CDR3 plus reference TRBV2 and TRBJ1-5, the full variable domain is EPEVTQTPSHQVTQMGQEVILRCVPISNHLYFYWYRQILGQKVEFLVSFYNNEISEKSEIFDDQFSVERPDGSNFTLKIRSTKLEDSAMYFCASSDGPSNQPQHFGDGTRLSIL.

Here the CDR3 DNA reads TGTGCCAGCATATGGGACAGAAGCTCCTACAATGAGCAGTTCTTC. Translation: CASIWDRSSYNEQFF. The chain has TRBV7-9 and TRBJ2-1; 7 bases align to TRBD1. The germline gives CDR1 SEHNR, CDR2 FQNEAQ (reference sequence). This CDR3 has 15 residues. The ends lost 7 bases at V and 0 bases at J; junction bases unmatched: 6.

A word on this clone: This CDR3 is also generated by other DNA sequences in the sample. The V call is TRBV7-2, the J call TRBJ1-6, with D unresolved. This CDR3 spans 14 amino acids. V was trimmed by 3 bases and J by 0 bases, leaving 3 bases between them. Germline V gene lookup returns CDR1 SGHTA and CDR2 FQGNSA. The CDR3 DNA follows: TGTGCCAGCAGCTTGAGCTCCTATAATTCACCCCTCCACTTT. It specifies CASSLSSYNSPLHF. Full variable domain (outside the CDR3, taken from reference TRBV7-2 and TRBJ1-6): GAGVSQSPSNKVTEKGKDVELRCDPISGHTALYWYRQSLGQGLEFLIYFQGNSAPDKSGLPSDRFSAERTGGSVSTLTIQRTQQEDSAVYLCASSLSSYNSPLHFGNGTRLTVT.

The chain carries TRBV18 and TRBJ1-4; no firm D call. Trimming took off 6 bases at V and 7 bases at J, with 15 bases between the two ends. CDR1 and CDR2 from the germline V gene are KGHSH and LQKENI. The CDR3 runs to 14 residues. In nucleotides, the CDR3 is TGTGCCAGCTCCCAACCCTTGGATCCTGAAAAACTGTTTTTT. This sequence encodes CASSQPLDPEKLFF.

The chain joins TRBV5-1 to TRBJ2-5; 14 bases fit TRBD2. The J segment lost 0 bases and the V segment lost 6 bases, leaving 7 bases of the junction unmatched. Germline values: CDR1 SGHRS, CDR2 YFSETQ. The CDR3 spans 17 residues. The CDR3 spells CASTGLAGGSYQETQYF. In DNA form, the CDR3 reads TGCGCCAGCACAGGACTAGCGGGGGGTAGTTACCAAGAGACCCAGTACTTC.

V gene TRBV5-6 combines with J gene TRBJ2-7, with a tentative D call TRBD1 (6 bases). The CDR3 has 15 residues. Deletions cut 3 bases from V and 6 bases from J, with 19 bases between. CDR1 is SGHDT, CDR2 YYEEEE, per germline. Here the CDR3 reads CASSWQGTPQAEQYF. The CDR3 coding sequence is TGTGCCAGCAGCTGGCAGGGGACCCCTCAGGCCGAGCAGTACTTC.

V and J are TRBV5-1 and TRBJ2-5; D unresolved. The V gene lost 2 bases and the J gene lost 1 base, with 15 bases spanning the gap. Germline V lookup: CDR1 SGHRS, CDR2 YFSETQ. CDR3 length: 16 amino acids. CDR3 DNA sequence: TGCGCCAGCAGCTTCGGCGGAGCCTTTATCCAAGAGACCCAGTACTTC. Translated, it gives CASSFGGAFIQETQYF.

The table lists this clone with a count of one. The same CDR3 is also encoded by other DNA sequences in this sample. This chain connects TRBV19 to TRBJ2-3, with 7 nucleotides matching TRBD2. Per germline, CDR1 LNHDA and CDR2 SQIVND (reference sequence). Losses at the gene ends were 5 bases for V and 4 bases for J; bases not matched to a gene: 0. This CDR3 has 12 residues. DNA of the CDR3: TGTGCCAGTAGTGGGGGGGCAGATACGCAGTATTTT. Encoded protein: CASSGGADTQYF.